The clone carrying this TCR beta chain was observed a handful of times. Each CDR3 protein gets one entry after TCRdb re-called the 5' RACE reads with MiXCR. The table includes a few hundred thousand distinct CDR3 sequences, over 8.5% detected once. This sample is drawn from a study of identical twins. Per the germline V gene, CDR1 is SEHNR and CDR2 is FQNEAQ (reference sequence). The V end was cut by 2 bases, the J end by 3 bases, with 17 bases between. This CDR3 region has 16 residues. These sequences were also reported in another study, on yellow fever vaccine responses in identical twins.

Sample: PBMCs. The TCR comes from a woman under 30 in good health. The J gene is TRBJ2-7, the V gene TRBV7-9; D is perhaps TRBD1 (6 bases). CDR3 in amino acids: CASSLRGGQGDYEQYF. The CDR3 bases are TGTGCCAGCAGCTTACGTGGGGGCCAGGGCGACTACGAGCAGTACTTC.